A single sample gave rise to the 17 T cell receptor beta chains below, sequenced in a study of OX40 agonist ivuxolimab in advanced cancers. The library was made by the immunoSEQ multiplex PCR assay. The clones in this table, taken by TCRdb from immuneACCESS, are in-frame only. Not every clone is retained; where verified, under half of the shortfall comes from an unresolved V gene, and the cause of the rest is unknown. The table for this sample lists 50,000 to 65,000 clones; roughly 87% of them were counted only once. About 12% of the sample is in the top ten clones. This specimen was CD4+ or CD8+ T cells sorted from blood, taken in a trial of the OX40 agonist ivuxolimab. These TCRs come from an adult with an advanced solid tumor such as melanoma, head and neck, liver or kidney cancer.

This chain joins TRBV5-1 and TRBJ2-7; 9 bases line up with TRBD1. The germline gives CDR1 SGHRS, CDR2 YFSETQ. This CDR3 is 16 amino acids long. The J segment lost 5 bases and the V segment lost 0 bases, leaving 9 bases of the junction unmatched. The CDR3 coding sequence is TGCGCCAGCAGCTTGGGTGCGGACAGGGGTATTCACGAGCAGTACTTC. Translation gives CASSLGADRGIHEQYF.

This clone is a singleton in its sample. The rearrangement uses TRBV7-9 and TRBJ1-5; 9 bases line up with TRBD1. The length of the CDR3 is 14 residues. The V segment lost 5 bases and the J segment 7 bases; nucleotides outside the gene matches: 6. Germline V lookup: CDR1 SEHNR, CDR2 FQNEAQ (reference sequence). The CDR3 sequence is CASSLGQGEQPQHF. The CDR3 DNA is TGTGCCAGCAGCCTGGGACAGGGAGAGCAGCCCCAGCATTTT.

This clone was seen once. The V call is TRBV27, the J call TRBJ2-1; no reliable D call. Germline V lookup: CDR1 MNHEY, CDR2 SMNVEV (reference sequence). The CDR3 sequence is 13 residues long. Trimming cost V 1 base and J 5 bases, with 6 bases left between them. The DNA for the CDR3 is TGTGCCAGCAGTTTATTATTGGACAATGAGCAGTTCTTC. Amino acid sequence: CASSLLLDNEQFF.

This clone was observed a single time. The chain has TRBV2 and TRBJ2-7, with TRBD1 matching over 9 bases. The CDR3 sequence is 14 residues long. Germline trimming cut 10 bases from V and 0 bases from J; bases unmatched to any gene: 7. Germline CDR1 SNHLY, CDR2 FYNNEI. The CDR3 DNA is TGTGCCAACAAACAGGGGGCTTTCTCCTACGAGCAGTACTTC. Encoded protein: CANKQGAFSYEQYF.

The chain is built from TRBV5-6 and TRBJ1-2; maybe TRBD1 (5 bases). Germline loops: CDR1 SGHDT, CDR2 YYEEEE. Trimming removed 4 bases from V and 1 base from J, with 11 bases in between. The CDR3 consists of 14 residues. The CDR3 protein is CASSTGHLNYGYTF. The CDR3 DNA sequence: TGTGCCAGCAGCACCGGACATCTTAACTATGGCTACACCTTC. Full variable domain (missing parts from reference TRBV5-6 and TRBJ1-2): DAGVTQSPTHLIKTRGQQVTLRCSPKSGHDTVSWYQQALGQGPQFIFQYYEEEERQRGNFPDRFSGHQFPNYSSELNVNALLLGDSALYLCASSTGHLNYGYTFGSGTRLTVV.

As regards this clone: A single base separates this from a much larger clone, so it may be a read error. This chain connects TRBV14 to TRBJ2-7; D not resolved. The CDR3 covers 11 residues. Looked up from germline, CDR1 is SGHDN and CDR2 is FVKESK. V lost 1 base and J lost 3, with 1 base in between. The CDR3 sequence is CASSQGYEQYF. Here the CDR3 DNA reads TGTGCCAGCAGCCAAGGCTACGAGCAGTACTTC.

The rearrangement links TRBV27 to TRBJ1-5, with 7 bases that match TRBD1. This CDR3 is built from 15 residues. The V gene end was trimmed by 8 bases and the J gene end by 4 bases; junction bases not matched to a gene: 11. The germline V gene encodes CDR1 MNHEY and CDR2 SMNVEV (reference sequence). This CDR3 reads CASRRGGAWNQPQHF. Written as DNA, the CDR3 is TGTGCCAGCCGGCGAGGGGGCGCGTGGAATCAGCCCCAGCATTTT.

CDR3 nucleotide sequence: TGTGCCAGCAGTAACGCTCAGGCGGGAGATTACGAGCAGTACTTC. Amino acid sequence: CASSNAQAGDYEQYF. This chain links TRBV5-6 with TRBJ2-7, with 7 bases aligning to TRBD2. After removal of 5 bases from V and 4 bases from J, the junction contained 12 bases not matched to a gene. Germline V gene sequence: CDR1 SGHDT, CDR2 YYEEEE. The CDR3 spans 15 residues.

This rearrangement joins TRBV7-9 to TRBJ1-2; D not certain. V was clipped by 5 bases and J by 0 bases, with 13 bases between them. This CDR3 has 15 residues. Looked up from germline, CDR1 is SEHNR and CDR2 is FQNEAQ (reference sequence). The CDR3 nucleotides read TGTGCCAGCAGCCTCGGGGAGGGCCCTAACTATGGCTACACCTTC. Encoded protein: CASSLGEGPNYGYTF.

The gene calls are TRBV27 and TRBJ1-5, with TRBD1 as a possible D gene (5 bases). The CDR3 is 16 residues long. The V and J ends lost 4 bases and 3 bases respectively, with 16 bases between them. Germline V CDR1 and CDR2: MNHEY, SMNVEV (reference sequence). CDR3 sequence: CASSSRQGFANQPQHF. In nucleotides, the CDR3 is TGTGCCAGCAGTTCTAGGCAGGGTTTCGCCAATCAGCCCCAGCATTTT.

The chain uses TRBV5-8 and TRBJ1-1; no clear D gene. CDR1 is SGHTS and CDR2 is YDEGEE in the germline V gene. The CDR3 consists of 14 residues. V was pared by 0 bases and J by 3 bases, with 9 bases between. The CDR3: CASSLVPRDTEAFF. The DNA of the CDR3 is TGTGCCAGCAGCTTGGTCCCCCGGGACACTGAAGCTTTCTTT.

The chain recombines TRBV2 with TRBJ2-7; 9 positions agree with TRBD1. With 7 bases clipped from V and 3 bases from J, the junction kept 4 bases outside the gene matches. The CDR3 covers 13 residues. Germline CDR1 is SNHLY and CDR2 is FYNNEI. CDR3 amino acids: CASNLDRGYEQYF. CDR3 coding DNA: TGTGCCAGCAACTTGGACAGGGGCTACGAGCAGTACTTC.

The V and J genes are TRBV27 and TRBJ1-2; D unresolved. The V end lost 6 bases, the J end lost 2 bases, and 10 bases lay between the germline ends. Per the germline V gene, CDR1 is MNHEY and CDR2 is SMNVEV (reference sequence). This CDR3 comprises 13 residues. In DNA, the CDR3 is TGTGCCAGCAGCGAAGACGGGAACTATGGCTACACCTTC. Residues: CASSEDGNYGYTF.

This chain links TRBV7-9 with TRBJ2-7; D not certain. The V and J ends lost 3 bases and 2 bases respectively, with 14 bases between them. The CDR3 is 15 residues long. Germline V gives CDR1 SEHNR, CDR2 FQNEAQ (reference sequence). The CDR3 sequence: CASSLVGRRTYEQYF. The CDR3 DNA reads as TGTGCCAGCAGCTTGGTCGGCAGGCGGACCTACGAGCAGTACTTC. The variable domain in full, with the rest retrieved from reference TRBV7-9 and TRBJ2-7, is DTGVSQNPRHKITKRGQNVTFRCDPISEHNRLYWYRQTLGQGPEFLTYFQNEAQLEKSRLLSDRFSAERPKGSFSTLEIQRTEQGDSAMYLCASSLVGRRTYEQYFGPGTRLTVT.

The chain recombines TRBV30 with TRBJ1-1; tentative D call: TRBD1 (6 bases). CDR3 length: 14 amino acids. V gave up 4 bases and J gave up 4 bases, with 16 bases separating them. CDR1 is GTSNPN, CDR2 SVGIG, per germline (reference sequence). The CDR3 region has the DNA TGTGCCTGGACCTCGGGGGCCGGGGGCACTGAAGCTTTCTTT. Its translation: CAWTSGAGGTEAFF.

The chain uses TRBV6-6 and TRBJ2-1; D ambiguous. Trimming shortened V by 8 bases and J by 7 bases, and 12 bases separated the two germline ends. The germline CDR1 and CDR2 sequences are MNHNY and SVGAGI (reference sequence). The CDR3 loop spans 12 amino acids. CDR3 region: CASGEVRNEQFF. The CDR3 DNA reads as TGTGCCAGCGGCGAGGTTAGGAATGAGCAGTTCTTC.

This clone was found once. The chain recombines TRBV4-1 with TRBJ2-4; D is undetermined. CDR3 size: 13 residues. The V gene lost 3 bases and the J gene lost 5 bases, with 8 bases spanning the gap. In germline, CDR1 is MGHRA, CDR2 YSYEKL. The CDR3 sequence is CASSQVGENIQYF. The DNA for the CDR3 is TGCGCCAGCAGCCAGGTAGGAGAAAACATTCAGTACTTC.